One sample yielded the 18 T cell receptor beta chains listed below, sequenced in a study of cytomegalovirus exposure and HLA in healthy donors. Amplification used 60 Vbeta primers and 13 Jbeta primers. The protocol was immunoSEQ multiplex PCR, while the TCRdb copy is restricted to in-frame clones and leaves out a portion. The top ten hold approximately 5.6% of the sample, which has about 140,000 clones, 75% to 80% seen once. Material: PBMCs. The source is a woman aged 40 to 49 in good health and CMV-seropositive.

The rearrangement links TRBV19 to TRBJ2-4; D unclear. CDR1 is LNHDA and CDR2 is SQIVND in the germline V gene (reference sequence). With 7 bases removed from V and 0 bases from J, the gap between germline ends came to 7 bases. CDR3 length: 13 residues. The CDR3 region is CASISKAKNIQYF. CDR3 nucleotides: TGTGCCAGTATTTCCAAAGCCAAAAACATTCAGTACTTC.

The chain combines TRBV7-2 with TRBJ2-7; 7 nucleotides align to TRBD2. The germline CDR1 and CDR2 sequences are SGHTA and FQGNSA. The CDR3 spans 15 residues. The V segment lost 5 bases and the J segment 2 bases; nucleotides outside the gene matches: 9. CDR3 residues: CASSTQPSGAYEQYF. The CDR3 coding sequence is TGTGCCAGCAGCACACAACCGAGCGGGGCCTACGAGCAGTACTTC.

This clone turned up a few times. The CDR3 region is CASSQEKIGGSGNNEQFF. DNA of the CDR3: TGTGCCAGCAGCCAAGAGAAGATCGGCGGGAGTGGGAACAATGAGCAGTTCTTC. This sequence joins TRBV4-2 and TRBJ2-1; 7 bases align to TRBD2. After removal of 0 bases from V and 5 bases from J, the junction contained 13 bases not matched to a gene. The CDR3 is 18 amino acids. Germline V gives CDR1 LGHNA, CDR2 YNFKEQ.

The chain is built from TRBV4-2 and TRBJ2-1; 7 bases line up with TRBD1. The CDR3 is 16 amino acids. CDR1 and CDR2 (germline): LGHNA, YNFKEQ. V was pared by 2 bases and J by 4 bases, with 8 bases of the junction left unmatched. The CDR3 sequence: CASSQPGTEEYNEQFF. The CDR3 DNA reads as TGTGCCAGCAGCCAACCCGGGACAGAGGAATACAATGAGCAGTTCTTC.

This clone was seen a handful of times. The chain joins TRBV5-4 to TRBJ2-3, with unresolved D. The CDR3 is 13 residues long. CDR1 and CDR2 from the germline V gene are SGHNT and YYREEE (reference sequence). Between the trimmed V and J ends, which lost 3 bases and 6 bases, there was a span of 11 bases. The CDR3 DNA sequence: TGTGCCAGCAGCTCCCCGAGTGAGGATACGCAGTATTTT. Its protein product is CASSSPSEDTQYF.

V and J are TRBV5-1 and TRBJ1-1; 8 nucleotides line up with TRBD1. J was trimmed by 2 bases and V by 4 bases; bases with no gene match: 4. The CDR3 totals 14 residues. CDR1 and CDR2 from the germline V gene are SGHRS and YFSETQ. CDR3 sequence reads: CASSTGTGNTEAFF. Written as DNA, the CDR3 is TGCGCCAGCAGCACCGGGACAGGCAACACTGAAGCTTTCTTT.

V gene TRBV11-3 combines with J gene TRBJ2-1; 7 bases line up with TRBD1. V dropped 4 bases and J dropped 8; count of bases not matched to a gene: 14. The germline gives CDR1 SGHNT, CDR2 YENEEA. The length of the CDR3 is 16 residues. The CDR3 nucleotides are TGTGCCAGCAGCTCCCCCGCAGACAGGGTGCGGCATGAGCAGTTCTTC. Translation gives CASSSPADRVRHEQFF.

This chain connects TRBV18 to TRBJ2-1; 8 nucleotides align to TRBD2. The CDR3 loop spans 16 amino acids. CDR1 is KGHSH, CDR2 LQKENI, per germline. V shed 3 bases, J shed 11 bases, and the junction held 15 bases outside the gene matches. The CDR3 sequence is CASSPPSGHAVAKQFF. For the CDR3, the DNA is TGTGCCAGCTCACCGCCTAGCGGGCACGCGGTGGCGAAGCAGTTCTTC.

A word on this clone: Other DNA variants within this sample encode the same CDR3. The V call is TRBV18, the J call TRBJ2-5; perhaps TRBD2 as D (5 bases). The CDR3 has 14 amino acids. Germline CDR1 is KGHSH and CDR2 is LQKENI. The V end lost 0 bases, the J end lost 2 bases, and 7 bases lay between the germline ends. The CDR3 DNA reads as TGTGCCAGCTCACCACCGAGCGGACAAGAGACCCAGTACTTC. As protein: CASSPPSGQETQYF.

This clone was found a few times. The chain couples TRBV23-1 to TRBJ1-2; no clear D. TRBV23-1 is flagged as an ORF with uncertain function. V was pared by 3 bases and J by 5 bases, with 10 bases between. The CDR3 has 13 amino acids. In nucleotides, the CDR3 is TGCGCCAGCAGTCACCGCGGGCGGTATGGCTACACCTTC. Residues: CASSHRGRYGYTF.

The V and J genes are TRBV7-9 and TRBJ2-1, with D tentatively TRBD2 (6 bases). The CDR3 is made up of 14 amino acids. The ends were cut back, 5 bases at V and 8 bases at J, with 16 bases in the middle. Germline V gives CDR1 SEHNR, CDR2 FQNEAQ (reference sequence). CDR3 sequence reads: CASSPWTGEDEQFF. The CDR3 coding sequence is TGTGCCAGCAGCCCTTGGACGGGGGAGGATGAGCAGTTCTTC.

The chain recombines TRBV5-5 with TRBJ1-2, with 8 nucleotides matching TRBD1. J was trimmed by 2 bases and V by 3 bases; bases with no gene match: 0. The CDR3 runs 13 residues. Germline V CDR1 and CDR2: SGHKS, YYEKEE (reference sequence). CDR3 coding DNA: TGTGCCAGCAGCTGGACAGGGAACTATGGCTACACCTTC. It translates to CASSWTGNYGYTF.

J is TRBJ2-1 and V is TRBV10-3; 8 positions agree with TRBD1. The CDR3 is 13 amino acids. The germline V gene encodes CDR1 ENHRY and CDR2 SYGVKD. Germline trimming cut 6 bases from V and 5 bases from J; bases unmatched to any gene: 3. The CDR3 sequence is CAISATGDNEQFF. CDR3 coding DNA: TGTGCCATCAGCGCGACAGGGGACAATGAGCAGTTCTTC.

The chain uses TRBV9 and TRBJ2-7, with D possibly being TRBD2 (7 bases). V gave up 4 bases and J gave up 6 bases, with 20 bases separating them. The CDR3 has 15 amino acids. Germline-derived CDR1 and CDR2 are SGDLS and YYNGEE. This CDR3 is CASSPKSGASGEQYF. CDR3 DNA: TGTGCCAGCAGCCCAAAGTCGGGGGCTAGCGGCGAGCAGTACTTC. Complete variable domain (other parts from reference TRBV9 and TRBJ2-7): DSGVTQTPKHLITATGQRVTLRCSPRSGDLSVYWYQQSLDQGLQFLIQYYNGEERAKGNILERFSAQQFPDLHSELNLSSLELGDSALYFCASSPKSGASGEQYFGPGTRLTVT.

V gene TRBV2 combines with J gene TRBJ1-5; D unresolved. Germline lookup yields CDR1 SNHLY and CDR2 FYNNEI. This CDR3 spans 15 amino acids. V shed 4 bases and J shed 1 base, with 11 bases lying between them. CDR3 in DNA: TGTGCCAGCAGTGTCCCCGGGGTAAGCAATCAGCCCCAGCATTTT. Its translation: CASSVPGVSNQPQHF.

The rearrangement links TRBV7-8 to TRBJ2-7, with 12 bases fitting TRBD2. This CDR3 spans 15 amino acids. Looked up from germline, CDR1 is SGHVS and CDR2 is FQNEAQ. With 5 bases clipped from V and 4 bases from J, the junction kept 6 bases outside the gene matches. DNA for the CDR3: TGTGCCAGCAGCCTTCTAGCGGGAGGGGAGTACGAGCAGTACTTC. Its translation is CASSLLAGGEYEQYF.

This clone was recorded only once. The chain recombines TRBV10-3 with TRBJ2-1, with 12 bases identical to TRBD2. CDR3 size: 16 residues. The germline V gene encodes CDR1 ENHRY and CDR2 SYGVKD. V was clipped by 3 bases and J by 6 bases; unmatched bases: 6. The CDR3 reads CAISDGRTSGINEQFF. The CDR3 nucleotides are TGTGCCATCAGTGATGGAAGGACTAGCGGGATCAATGAGCAGTTCTTC.

The chain combines TRBV5-1 with TRBJ2-5; TRBD1 is a possible D gene (6 bases). CDR1 and CDR2 (germline): SGHRS, YFSETQ. This CDR3 is built from 12 residues. Deletions cut 5 bases from V and 2 bases from J, with 7 bases between. The CDR3 loop reads CASRDSQETQYF. CDR3 nucleotide sequence: TGCGCCAGCAGGGACAGTCAAGAGACCCAGTACTTC.